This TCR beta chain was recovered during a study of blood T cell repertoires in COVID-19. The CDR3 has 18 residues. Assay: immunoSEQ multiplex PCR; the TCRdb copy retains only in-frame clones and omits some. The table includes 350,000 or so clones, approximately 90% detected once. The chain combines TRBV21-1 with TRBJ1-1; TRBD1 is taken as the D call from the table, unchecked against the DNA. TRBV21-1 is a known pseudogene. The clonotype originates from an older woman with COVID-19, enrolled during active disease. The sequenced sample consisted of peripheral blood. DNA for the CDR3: TGTGCCAGCAGCAAAAGGCCATGGGACAGACGATTGAACACTGAAGCTTTCTTT. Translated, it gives CASSKRPWDRRLNTEAFF.